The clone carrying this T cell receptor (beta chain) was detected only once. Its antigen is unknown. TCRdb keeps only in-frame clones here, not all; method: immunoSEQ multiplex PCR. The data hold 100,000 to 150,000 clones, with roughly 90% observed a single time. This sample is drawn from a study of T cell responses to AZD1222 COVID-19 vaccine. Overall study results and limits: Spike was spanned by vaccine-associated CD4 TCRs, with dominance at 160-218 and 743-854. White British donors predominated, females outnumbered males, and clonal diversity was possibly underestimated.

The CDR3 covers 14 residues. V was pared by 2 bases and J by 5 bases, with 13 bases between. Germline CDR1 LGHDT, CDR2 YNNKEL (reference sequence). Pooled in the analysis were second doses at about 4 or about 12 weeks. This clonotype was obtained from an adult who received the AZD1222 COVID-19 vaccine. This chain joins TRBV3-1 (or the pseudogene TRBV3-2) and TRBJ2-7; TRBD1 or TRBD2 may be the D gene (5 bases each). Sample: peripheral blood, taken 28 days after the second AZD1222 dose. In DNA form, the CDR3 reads TGTGCCAGCAGCCAACCGACAGAGGAGGACGAGCAGTACTTC. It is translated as CASSQPTEEDEQYF.